What follows are 12 T cell receptor beta chains derived from one specimen sequenced in a study of cytomegalovirus exposure and HLA in healthy donors. PCR employed 60 Vbeta and 13 Jbeta primers. Sequencing was performed with immunoSEQ multiplex PCR; in TCRdb, only in-frame clones are kept and a portion is missing. The data show 140,000 to 150,000 clones, around 82% seen once. The sequenced sample consisted of PBMCs. The source is a female donor in good health and CMV-seronegative.

The gene calls are TRBV5-1 and TRBJ1-3, with 9 bases fitting TRBD1. The CDR3 loop spans 16 amino acids. J was trimmed by 7 bases and V by 2 bases; bases with no gene match: 10. Germline loops: CDR1 SGHRS, CDR2 YFSETQ. The CDR3 DNA follows: TGCGCCAGCAGCTTAGGACAGGGGTCCTCCAGTAACACCATATATTTT. Its protein is CASSLGQGSSSNTIYF.

This clone turned up a few times. The J gene is TRBJ1-1, the V gene TRBV9, with a possible D match to TRBD1 (5 bases). Trimming removed 0 bases at V and 3 bases at J, with 6 bases between. From germline, CDR1 is SGDLS and CDR2 YYNGEE. The CDR3 loop spans 13 amino acids. CDR3 nucleotides: TGTGCCAGCAGCGTAGCGGGGGACACTGAAGCTTTCTTT. Translated: CASSVAGDTEAFF.

V usage is TRBV19 and J usage is TRBJ2-7; 16 bases match TRBD2. In germline, CDR1 is LNHDA, CDR2 SQIVND (reference sequence). J gave up 5 bases and V 6 bases, and 10 bases lay outside the gene matches. The CDR3 is 17 amino acids. CDR3 DNA: TGTGCCAGTAGCCTAAGGGGGACTAGCGGGAGGGCCGACGAGCAGTACTTC. Its translation: CASSLRGTSGRADEQYF.

The V and J genes are TRBV6-1 and TRBJ1-2, with 8 bases fitting TRBD1. The germline V gene has CDR1 MNHNS and CDR2 SASEGT. Trimming cost V 8 bases and J 2 bases; bases outside gene matches: 7. The CDR3 extends over 14 amino acids. The CDR3 reads CASELDRANYGYTF. The DNA for the CDR3 is TGTGCCAGCGAACTGGACAGGGCGAACTATGGCTACACCTTC.

This chain joins TRBV30 and TRBJ1-1; 7 positions agree with TRBD1. CDR1 and CDR2 (germline): GTSNPN, SVGIG (reference sequence). With 2 bases clipped from V and 1 base from J, the junction kept 1 base outside the gene matches. The CDR3 extends over 13 amino acids. CDR3 nucleotide sequence: TGTGCCTGGAGTACAGGGGCGAACACTGAAGCTTTCTTT. Its translation is CAWSTGANTEAFF.

This clone showed up just a few times. CDR3 sequence: CASSPGTDNSPLHF. In DNA, the CDR3 is TGCGCCAGCAGCCCGGGGACAGACAATTCACCCCTCCACTTT. V usage is TRBV4-3 and J usage is TRBJ1-6; 7 nucleotides line up with TRBD1. Unmatched junction bases numbered 4, after V lost 4 bases and J lost 7 bases. The CDR3 is 14 residues long. CDR1 LGHNA and CDR2 YSLEER come from the germline V gene.

The chain uses TRBV2 and TRBJ2-7; possible D gene TRBD1, 5 bases. Trimming removed 0 bases from V and 0 bases from J, with 15 bases in between. This CDR3 is 17 amino acids long. The germline gives CDR1 SNHLY, CDR2 FYNNEI. The CDR3: CASSEALDPGYSYEQYF. The DNA of the CDR3 is TGTGCCAGCAGTGAAGCGCTTGATCCAGGGTACTCCTACGAGCAGTACTTC.

The chain uses TRBV6-1 and TRBJ2-2; no clear D gene. This CDR3 has 15 residues. Looked up from germline, CDR1 is MNHNS and CDR2 is SASEGT. The V and J ends lost 8 bases and 4 bases respectively, with 17 bases between them. In DNA form, the CDR3 reads TGTGCCAGCTCTGCCCCCGGGTTGGGCACCGGGGAGCTGTTTTTT. It translates to CASSAPGLGTGELFF.

The chain links TRBV4-1 to TRBJ1-4; a possible D gene is TRBD1 (5 bases). Germline V gives CDR1 MGHRA, CDR2 YSYEKL. This CDR3 spans 17 amino acids. V was shortened by 1 base and J by 4 bases, with 16 bases between the two germline ends. Here the CDR3 reads CASSQVGGVSLNEKLFF. CDR3 bases: TGCGCCAGCAGCCAAGTGGGGGGAGTGAGCCTTAATGAAAAACTGTTTTTT.

Comment on this clone: Within the sample, other DNA sequences also encode this same CDR3. This sequence joins TRBV6-5 and TRBJ2-3, with a tentative D call TRBD2 (6 bases). Trimming pared 6 bases from V and 3 bases from J, leaving 16 bases between. This CDR3 is built from 15 residues. Germline V lookup: CDR1 MNHEY, CDR2 SVGAGI. Here the CDR3 reads CASRDRDSGTDTQYF. CDR3 DNA sequence: TGTGCCAGCAGGGACCGGGACTCAGGGACAGATACGCAGTATTTT.

The CDR3 is CASSQSDRHHYEQYF. For the CDR3, the DNA is TGCGCCAGCAGTCAAAGTGACAGGCATCACTACGAGCAGTACTTC. This chain links TRBV23-1 with TRBJ2-7; D may be TRBD1 (6 bases). TRBV23-1 is annotated as an ORF whose role is uncertain. The CDR3 totals 15 residues. V lost 2 bases and J lost 3, with 14 bases in between.

CDR3 coding DNA: TGTGCCAGCAGCTTAGATCGGACTGCCCCCCGCTACACCTTC. Translated, it gives CASSLDRTAPRYTF. This rearrangement joins TRBV7-9 to TRBJ1-2; D is undetermined. Germline V lookup: CDR1 SEHNR, CDR2 FQNEAQ (reference sequence). V dropped 1 base and J dropped 9 bases, with 15 bases sitting between them. This CDR3 has 14 amino acids.